Listed below are T cell receptor beta chains from one sample, sequenced in a study of CXCR3-negative and CXCR3-positive naive CD8 T cells. After re-calling the 5' RACE reads, TCRdb lists one entry per CDR3 protein, DNA absent. Reported are some 140,000 distinct CDR3 sequences; the ten largest clones contain nearly 0.5%. The sequencing input was naive CXCR3+ CD8+ T cells from blood. The source is a human donor in good health. Some clones in this sample may be carry-over from other donors' samples. The CDR3 runs from the conserved cysteine through the conserved F or W. The order of the fields is V gene, J gene, CDR3 protein.

V gene: TRBV12-3/TRBV12-4
J gene: TRBJ2-7
CDR3 protein: CASSTSDRIGQTYEQYF

V gene: TRBV7-9
J gene: TRBJ1-1
CDR3 protein: CASSLALGAEAFF

V gene: TRBV9
J gene: TRBJ2-7
CDR3 protein: CASSVELGSNEQYF

V gene: TRBV9
J gene: TRBJ1-1
CDR3 protein: CASKGDWDTEAFF

V gene: TRBV5-1
J gene: TRBJ2-3
CDR3 protein: CASSLWREAGISTDTQYF

V gene: TRBV2
J gene: TRBJ2-1
CDR3 protein: CASRNPGEKNYNEQFF

V gene: TRBV2
J gene: TRBJ1-1
CDR3 protein: CASSETGMNTEAFF

V gene: TRBV5-1
J gene: TRBJ1-4
CDR3 protein: CASSFPGESEKLFF

V gene: TRBV29-1
J gene: TRBJ1-2
CDR3 protein: CSVGDREYGYTF

V gene: TRBV7-3
J gene: TRBJ2-1
CDR3 protein: CASSLGGGYNEQFF

V gene: TRBV12-3/TRBV12-4
J gene: TRBJ2-7
CDR3 protein: CASSPDGQSSYEQYF

V gene: TRBV29-1
J gene: TRBJ2-1
CDR3 protein: CSGILWGLSSYNEQFF

V gene: TRBV21-1
J gene: TRBJ2-4
CDR3 protein: CASSNLYMLAKNIQYF

V gene: TRBV4-3
J gene: TRBJ2-5
CDR3 protein: CASSQDWAAREETQYF

V gene: TRBV12-3/TRBV12-4
J gene: TRBJ2-5
CDR3 protein: CASSPGVGGETQYF

V gene: TRBV7-2
J gene: TRBJ2-2
CDR3 protein: CASSLTGTSGGELFF

V gene: TRBV29-1
J gene: TRBJ2-7
CDR3 protein: CSVEASYEQYF

V gene: TRBV7-9
J gene: TRBJ1-2
CDR3 protein: CASRPVGQKLDGYTF

V gene: TRBV29-1
J gene: TRBJ2-3
CDR3 protein: CSVSGYGTDTQYF

V gene: TRBV27
J gene: TRBJ2-7
CDR3 protein: CASSFLPSRPYEQYF

V gene: TRBV6-5
J gene: TRBJ1-1
CDR3 protein: CASSETDRNTEAFF

V gene: TRBV5-1
J gene: TRBJ2-2
CDR3 protein: CASSLVGLNTGELFF

V gene: TRBV4-3
J gene: TRBJ2-3
CDR3 protein: CASSQDRAVLTDTQYF

V gene: TRBV2
J gene: TRBJ2-5
CDR3 protein: CASSEWDSPQETQYF

V gene: TRBV4-1
J gene: TRBJ1-2
CDR3 protein: CASSQLTGPGDYGYTF